Listed below are T cell receptor beta chains from one sample, sequenced in a study of T cells in narcolepsy. Repertoires were generated with immunoSEQ multiplex PCR, while TCRdb's copy carries only in-frame clones and drops some. The repertoire holds nearly 35,000 clones, with around 80% as singletons. The specimen was memory (CD45RA-) CD4+ T cells from blood. All receptors derive from a human donor in good health. CDR3s include the opening cysteine and the closing phenylalanine or tryptophan. The order of the fields is clone size, V gene, D gene, J gene, CDR3 length, CDR3 DNA, CDR3 protein. The D gene is left open where the match is weak. Size values are once, few and many counts, or a class for expanded clones, and some rows have none.

size: NA; V: TRBV15; D: NA; J: TRBJ1-1; length: 13; DNA: TGTGCCACCAGCAGACAGGCGATCGGTGAAGCTTTCTTT; CDR3: CATSRQAIGEAFF
size: NA; V: TRBV7-2; D: NA; J: TRBJ1-5; length: 15; DNA: TGTGCCAGCAGCTTAGGAGGGATTGGCAATCAGCCCCAGCATTTT; CDR3: CASSLGGIGNQPQHF
size: NA; V: TRBV10-2; D: NA; J: TRBJ2-1; length: 15; DNA: TGCGCCAGCAGTGTCGGGACTTGGCAATACAATAAGCAGTTCTTC; CDR3: CASSVGTWQYNKQFF
size: once; V: TRBV7-2; D: TRBD2; J: TRBJ2-1; length: 14; DNA: TGTGCCACCAAGCGGGAGTGGGTTTACAATGAGCAGTTCTTC; CDR3: CATKREWVYNEQFF
size: NA; V: TRBV13; D: TRBD1; J: TRBJ1-2; length: 16; DNA: TGTGCCAGCAGCTTAGCCCCCGGGCGACAGGGGGATGGCTACACCTTC; CDR3: CASSLAPGRQGDGYTF
size: NA; V: TRBV5-4; D: TRBD2; J: TRBJ2-7; length: 16; DNA: TGTGCCAGCAGCGCAAGACTAGCGGGAGGATCCTACGAGCAGTACTTC; CDR3: CASSARLAGGSYEQYF
size: NA; V: TRBV18; D: TRBD1; J: TRBJ1-6; length: 17; DNA: TGTGCCAGCTCACCGACAGGGACTGGCTCCTATAATTCACCCCTCCACTTT; CDR3: CASSPTGTGSYNSPLHF
size: NA; V: TRBV7-2; D: NA; J: TRBJ1-4; length: 14; DNA: TGTGCCAGCAGCCCTACCCCGTCTAATGAAAAACTGTTTTTT; CDR3: CASSPTPSNEKLFF
size: NA; V: TRBV7-2; D: TRBD2; J: TRBJ2-3; length: 15; DNA: TGTGCCAGCAGCCCGGGGGGTGGGAGAAGAGATACGCAGTATTTT; CDR3: CASSPGGGRRDTQYF
size: NA; V: TRBV11-1; D: NA; J: TRBJ2-3; length: 11; DNA: TGTGCCAGCAGCTCGGGGGATACGCAGTATTTT; CDR3: CASSSGDTQYF
size: NA; V: TRBV7-2; D: TRBD1; J: TRBJ2-7; length: 15; DNA: TGTGCCAGCAGCTCCGCCGGGACAGGGGCCCACGAGCAGTACTTC; CDR3: CASSSAGTGAHEQYF
size: NA; V: TRBV13; D: NA; J: TRBJ1-2; length: 13; DNA: TGTGCCAGCACCCGCCTAGGGGACGGTGGCTACACCTTC; CDR3: CASTRLGDGGYTF
size: NA; V: TRBV9; D: NA; J: TRBJ2-3; length: 15; DNA: TGTGCCAGCAGCCCCCCCCCGGGGGGCACAGATACGCAGTATTTT; CDR3: CASSPPPGGTDTQYF
size: NA; V: TRBV6-5; D: NA; J: TRBJ1-2; length: 13; DNA: TGTGCCAGCAGTTACGAAGCTTACTATGGCTACACCTTC; CDR3: CASSYEAYYGYTF
size: NA; V: TRBV27; D: TRBD1; J: TRBJ2-1; length: 17; DNA: TGTGCCAGCAGTTGGTCTCTATCGCAGGGGGTTTACAATGAGCAGTTCTTC; CDR3: CASSWSLSQGVYNEQFF
size: NA; V: TRBV2; D: TRBD2; J: TRBJ2-1; length: 14; DNA: TGTGCCAGCAGCGCAGGACTAGCCGAGAATGAGCAGTTCTTC; CDR3: CASSAGLAENEQFF
size: NA; V: TRBV5-4; D: NA; J: TRBJ2-7; length: 14; DNA: TGTGCCAGCAGCTTGGGCGGGCTACGCCTGGAGCAGTACTTC; CDR3: CASSLGGLRLEQYF
size: NA; V: TRBV28; D: NA; J: TRBJ2-5; length: 13; DNA: TGTGCCAGCAGTTTAAGGCAACAAGAGACCCAGTACTTC; CDR3: CASSLRQQETQYF
size: NA; V: TRBV21-1; D: NA; J: TRBJ2-5; length: 14; DNA: TGTGCCAGCAGCTCACAGGGGCCTGGGGAGACCCAGTACTTC; CDR3: CASSSQGPGETQYF
size: NA; V: TRBV27; D: TRBD1; J: TRBJ2-7; length: 15; DNA: TGTGCCAGCAGTTCCCCCGGGACAGGGAACTACGAGCAGTACTTC; CDR3: CASSSPGTGNYEQYF
size: once; V: TRBV7-6; D: NA; J: TRBJ2-2; length: 14; DNA: TGTGCCAGCAGCTCCTCAAGGAACACCGGGGAGCTGTTTTTT; CDR3: CASSSSRNTGELFF
size: NA; V: TRBV5-1; D: NA; J: TRBJ2-7; length: 14; DNA: TGCGCCAGCAGCTTGGACGGAGCAGGGCTCGAGCAGTACTTC; CDR3: CASSLDGAGLEQYF
size: NA; V: TRBV27; D: NA; J: TRBJ2-7; length: 13; DNA: TGTGCCAGCAGTCCCTGGGACGGCTACGAGCAGTACTTC; CDR3: CASSPWDGYEQYF
size: NA; V: TRBV5-1; D: NA; J: TRBJ2-2; length: 18; DNA: TGCGCCAGCAGCTTGGTGCTTTTGGGCCGAGGGCGGACCGGGGAGCTGTTTTTT; CDR3: CASSLVLLGRGRTGELFF
size: NA; V: TRBV19; D: TRBD1; J: TRBJ1-6; length: 14; DNA: TGTGCCAGCATGACCGGGACAGCGAATTCACCCCTCCACTTT; CDR3: CASMTGTANSPLHF
size: NA; V: TRBV2; D: TRBD1; J: TRBJ2-2; length: 18; DNA: TGTGCCAGCAGTGGATCGATGGACAGGGGGCTTATCACCGGGGAGCTGTTTTTT; CDR3: CASSGSMDRGLITGELFF
size: NA; V: TRBV19; D: TRBD1; J: TRBJ1-5; length: 15; DNA: TGTGCCAGTACCCATTGGGGGACAGGGGGTCAGCCCCAGCATTTT; CDR3: CASTHWGTGGQPQHF
size: NA; V: TRBV5-1; D: NA; J: TRBJ2-5; length: 16; DNA: TGCGCCAGCAGCCCAGTGGTGGGGGGGGCCCAAGAGACCCAGTACTTC; CDR3: CASSPVVGGAQETQYF
size: NA; V: TRBV7-8; D: NA; J: TRBJ2-7; length: 11; DNA: TGTGCCAGCAGCTACACGGGAAGACAGTACTTC; CDR3: CASSYTGRQYF
size: NA; V: TRBV30; D: NA; J: TRBJ1-1; length: 14; DNA: TGTGCCTGGGGCGTGGGTTGGCCCAGTTTTAAGGCTTTCTTT; CDR3: CAWGVGWPSFKAFF
size: NA; V: TRBV15; D: NA; J: TRBJ2-2; length: 15; DNA: TGTGCCACCAGCAGAGATCGACCGGGAGCCGGGGAGCTGTTTTTT; CDR3: CATSRDRPGAGELFF
size: NA; V: TRBV2; D: NA; J: TRBJ2-3; length: 12; DNA: TGTGCCAGCAGTGATGATGGGCGGGCGCAGTATTTT; CDR3: CASSDDGRAQYF
size: NA; V: TRBV11-2; D: TRBD2; J: TRBJ2-3; length: 14; DNA: TGTGCCAGCAGCCAGGGACTAGCGGGAGCTGCGCAGTATTTT; CDR3: CASSQGLAGAAQYF
size: NA; V: TRBV7-2; D: NA; J: TRBJ2-5; length: 13; DNA: TGTGCCAGCAGCCTTGGGAGGCCAGAGACCCAGTACTTC; CDR3: CASSLGRPETQYF
size: NA; V: TRBV29-1; D: TRBD1; J: TRBJ1-5; length: 16; DNA: TGCAGCGTCAGGGACAGGCTAGTGGTACCGGATCAGCCCCAGCATTTT; CDR3: CSVRDRLVVPDQPQHF
size: NA; V: TRBV28; D: NA; J: TRBJ1-2; length: 15; DNA: TGTGCCAGCAGTACCGGATCCAGGGATTTGGGAGGCTACACCTTC; CDR3: CASSTGSRDLGGYTF
size: once; V: TRBV2; D: NA; J: TRBJ2-7; length: 11; DNA: TGTGCCAGTGGTAAGGCCTACGAGCAGTACTTC; CDR3: CASGKAYEQYF
size: NA; V: TRBV4-3; D: NA; J: TRBJ2-5; length: 19; DNA: TGCGCCAGCAGCCAACGGTTGGGCCTTAGGGCGGACTGGGCGGAGACCCAGTACTTC; CDR3: CASSQRLGLRADWAETQYF
size: NA; V: TRBV6-1; D: NA; J: TRBJ2-2; length: 15; DNA: TGTGCCAGCAGTTCTGGGGGGCCAGCCACCGGGGAGCTGTTTTTT; CDR3: CASSSGGPATGELFF
size: NA; V: TRBV7-8; D: NA; J: TRBJ1-3; length: 15; DNA: TGTGCCAGCAGCTTCGGGGACGGAACTGGAAACACCATATATTTT; CDR3: CASSFGDGTGNTIYF